This entry lists 15 T cell receptor beta chains sequenced from one sample in a study of T cell repertoires in cytomegalovirus infection. No antigen has been assigned to these receptors. TCRdb independently ran MiXCR on the reads; one entry per CDR3 protein. The sample has about 770,000 distinct CDR3 sequences; 25% to 30% are singletons. Material: cultured CD8+ T cells from PBMCs, obtained from culture after CMV antigen stimulation. The receptors were sampled from a human donor in good health (CMV status not recorded). Some clones in this sample may be carry-over from other donors' samples.

The table lists this clonotype with many counts. The chain is built from TRBV7-2 and TRBJ2-7; D is undetermined. This CDR3 has 11 residues. Between the trimmed V and J ends, which lost 0 bases and 7 bases, there was a span of 4 bases. CDR1 and CDR2 (germline): SGHTA, FQGNSA. CDR3 in DNA: TGTGCCAGCAGCTTAGCGCGGGAGCAGTACTTC. This translates into CASSLAREQYF.

This clonotype was observed a handful of times. This chain links TRBV19 with TRBJ2-4; the D gene is possibly TRBD1 (5 bases). The V and J ends lost 6 bases and 1 base respectively, with 13 bases between them. Germline V lookup: CDR1 LNHDA, CDR2 SQIVND (reference sequence). The CDR3 covers 15 residues. CDR3 bases: TGTGCCAGTAGGACAGAACAGTCGGCCAAAAACATTCAGTACTTC. Translated: CASRTEQSAKNIQYF.

This clonotype showed up many times. The chain combines TRBV7-9 with TRBJ1-4; weak D call: TRBD1 (5 bases). Germline CDR1 SEHNR, CDR2 FQNEAQ (reference sequence). With 5 bases removed from V and 4 bases from J, the gap between germline ends came to 11 bases. The length of the CDR3 is 14 residues. The CDR3 nucleotides read TGTGCCAGCAGCCCGACAGTCCTTAATGAAAAACTGTTTTTT. Amino acids: CASSPTVLNEKLFF.

The gene calls are TRBV7-6 and TRBJ2-1; TRBD1 is a possible D gene (6 bases). Germline loops: CDR1 SGHVS, CDR2 FNYEAQ. This CDR3 has 14 amino acids. V was shortened by 4 bases and J by 7 bases, with 14 bases between the two germline ends. The CDR3 here is CASSSPGHGNEQFF. The CDR3 region has the DNA TGTGCCAGCAGCTCCCCGGGACATGGAAATGAGCAGTTCTTC.

This clonotype was counted many times. The rearrangement joins TRBV7-8 to TRBJ1-5; 7 nucleotides match TRBD1. This CDR3 spans 13 amino acids. With V trimmed by 4 bases and J by 11 bases, 8 bases remained unmatched. Germline values: CDR1 SGHVS, CDR2 FQNEAQ. CDR3 DNA sequence: TGTGCCAGCAGCTCACAGGGGTTGGAAGCCCAGCATTTT. It codes for CASSSQGLEAQHF.

The chain joins TRBV6-5 to TRBJ2-5; 7 bases are shared with TRBD2. The germline V gene encodes CDR1 MNHEY and CDR2 SVGAGI. The CDR3 is made up of 16 amino acids. With 5 bases clipped from V and 3 bases from J, the junction kept 12 bases outside the gene matches. Written as DNA, the CDR3 is TGTGCCAGCAGTCCCGGTGCTCTAGCGGTGGAAGAGACCCAGTACTTC. Its protein is CASSPGALAVEETQYF.

In its sample, this clonotype was seen many times. The genes are TRBV7-6 and TRBJ2-3; 8 bases line up with TRBD1. The CDR3 extends over 16 amino acids. Trimming at V came to 5 bases and at J to 2 bases, leaving 9 bases not matched to a gene. Germline V lookup: CDR1 SGHVS, CDR2 FNYEAQ. In DNA form, the CDR3 reads TGTGCCAGCAGCCCCCGACAGGGGTCCACCACAGATACGCAGTATTTT. This codes for CASSPRQGSTTDTQYF.

This clonotype has just a few counts. The chain recombines TRBV10-1 with TRBJ2-1; 9 bases agree with TRBD1. CDR1 is WNHNN and CDR2 is SYGVQD in the germline V gene (reference sequence). J was trimmed by 1 base and V by 2 bases; bases with no gene match: 3. The CDR3 length is 16 residues. The CDR3 coding sequence is TGCGCCAGCAGTGAGACTGGACAGGGGTCCTACAATGAGCAGTTCTTC. It codes for CASSETGQGSYNEQFF.

In DNA form, the CDR3 reads TGTGCCAGCTCCCAAGAGCGGACAGGACTGAACTATGGCTACACCTTC. Translated, it gives CASSQERTGLNYGYTF. The chain recombines TRBV27 with TRBJ1-2, with 7 bases identical to TRBD1. The CDR3 sequence is 16 residues long. J was trimmed by 2 bases and V by 8 bases; bases with no gene match: 14. Germline V lookup: CDR1 MNHEY, CDR2 SMNVEV (reference sequence).

The rearrangement uses TRBV28 and TRBJ1-3, with D unclear. This CDR3 spans 15 amino acids. Germline V gene data show CDR1 as MDHEN and CDR2 as SYDVKM. The germline V and J ends were trimmed by 7 bases and 2 bases, with 15 bases remaining between them. For the CDR3, the DNA is TGTGCCAGCAACCTTCTCGGAGGGACTGGAAACACCATATATTTT. It yields the protein CASNLLGGTGNTIYF.

The chain links TRBV13 to TRBJ2-7, with D perhaps being TRBD1 or TRBD2 (5 bases each). Germline V gene data show CDR1 as PRHDT and CDR2 as FYEKMQ (reference sequence). V gave up 0 bases and J gave up 9 bases, with 18 bases separating them. This CDR3 is 15 amino acids long. In nucleotides, the CDR3 is TGTGCCAGCAGCTTAGGCAGGGACCGAAGTTTACGGCAGTACTTC. This codes for CASSLGRDRSLRQYF.

The sample holds many counts of this clonotype. The rearrangement uses TRBV7-3 and TRBJ2-1, with a weak D call TRBD2 (8 bases). Trimming took 8 bases from V and 7 from J, leaving 27 bases between them. From germline, CDR1 is SGHTA and CDR2 FQGTGA. The CDR3 totals 17 residues. The CDR3 region has the DNA TGTGCCAGCGCCCTAAATACAGGGGTCGGGAGGGGGAATGAGCAGTTCTTC. Its protein product is CASALNTGVGRGNEQFF.

This clonotype has only a few counts. The rearrangement joins TRBV6-5 to TRBJ2-1, with D tentatively TRBD2 (6 bases). The germline gives CDR1 MNHEY, CDR2 SVGAGI. V was pared by 8 bases and J by 6 bases, with 14 bases between. This CDR3 comprises 13 residues. The CDR3: CASLRAAGNEQFF. The CDR3 DNA reads TGTGCCAGCCTCAGAGCAGCGGGCAATGAGCAGTTCTTC.

V usage is TRBV14 and J usage is TRBJ1-3; TRBD1 might be the D (6 bases). V was trimmed by 0 bases and J by 2 bases, leaving 20 bases between them. The germline CDR1 and CDR2 sequences are SGHDN and FVKESK. The CDR3 consists of 19 residues. CDR3 residues: CASSQEGTTAPIAGNTIYF. For the CDR3, the DNA is TGTGCCAGCAGCCAAGAAGGGACAACTGCGCCGATTGCTGGAAACACCATATATTTT.

V usage is TRBV7-9 and J usage is TRBJ1-1; 7 bases fit TRBD1. Looked up from germline, CDR1 is SEHNR and CDR2 is FQNEAQ (reference sequence). The trim removed 3 bases at V and 8 bases at J, leaving 3 bases unmatched. The CDR3 length is 12 residues. This CDR3 reads CASSFGQDEAFF. In DNA form, the CDR3 reads TGTGCCAGCAGCTTCGGACAGGACGAAGCTTTCTTT.